Shown below are 24 T cell receptor beta chains from a single sample sequenced in a study of OX40 agonist ivuxolimab in advanced cancers. The assay was immunoSEQ multiplex PCR, and TCRdb's table has in-frame clones only and misses some. Of 96,000 or so clones detected, less than 95% appear once; the ten largest clones hold around 1.5%. Material: CD4+ or CD8+ T cells sorted from blood, obtained in a trial of the OX40 agonist ivuxolimab. The receptors derive from an adult with an advanced solid tumor such as melanoma, head and neck, liver or kidney cancer.

V is TRBV5-1 and J is TRBJ2-1, with TRBD2 matching 14 bases. The CDR3 has 21 amino acids. Losses at the gene ends were 4 bases for V and 0 bases for J; bases not matched to a gene: 15. Germline V gene data show CDR1 as SGHRS and CDR2 as YFSETQ. CDR3 loop: CASSLPRRTSGRLSSYNEQFF. CDR3 DNA: TGCGCCAGCAGCCTCCCCCGCAGGACTAGCGGGAGGCTCAGCTCCTACAATGAGCAGTTCTTC. Full variable domain (missing parts from reference TRBV5-1 and TRBJ2-1): KAGVTQTPRYLIKTRGQQVTLSCSPISGHRSVSWYQQTPGQGLQFLFEYFSETQRNKGNFPGRFSGRQFSNSRSEMNVSTLELGDSALYLCASSLPRRTSGRLSSYNEQFFGPGTRLTVL.

As concerns this clone: Additional DNA sequences in this sample encode the identical CDR3. The gene calls are TRBV11-3 and TRBJ2-5; 7 bases fit TRBD2. Germline CDR1 is SGHNT and CDR2 is YENEEA. The trim removed 5 bases at V and 4 bases at J, leaving 4 bases unmatched. This CDR3 spans 13 amino acids. The CDR3 spells CASSLGGLETQYF. CDR3 sequence (DNA): TGTGCCAGCAGCCTGGGAGGGCTAGAGACCCAGTACTTC.

The J gene is TRBJ2-3, the V gene TRBV29-1, with 9 bases matching TRBD1. The germline V gene encodes CDR1 SQVTM and CDR2 ANQGSEA. Germline trimming cut 7 bases from V and 4 bases from J; bases unmatched to any gene: 3. The CDR3 is made up of 12 amino acids. Written as DNA, the CDR3 is TGCAGCGCACGACAGGGGGCAGATACGCAGTATTTT. Translation: CSARQGADTQYF.

This chain joins TRBV5-8 and TRBJ2-7; 8 nucleotides agree with TRBD1. The CDR3 covers 15 residues. Germline V gives CDR1 SGHTS, CDR2 YDEGEE. V was pared by 3 bases and J by 6 bases, with 11 bases of the junction left unmatched. The CDR3 DNA follows: TGTGCCAGCAGCTCGGACAGGGTGGGGTCGGGCGAGCAGTACTTC. It encodes CASSSDRVGSGEQYF.

The chain combines TRBV19 with TRBJ1-1; no clear D gene. The V end lost 5 bases, the J end lost 1 base, and 11 bases lay between the germline ends. CDR1 and CDR2 from the germline V gene are LNHDA and SQIVND (reference sequence). CDR3 length: 14 residues. CDR3 region: CASSSALGNTEAFF. In DNA form, the CDR3 reads TGTGCCAGTAGTTCGGCCCTAGGGAACACTGAAGCTTTCTTT.

This clone was found a few times. The CDR3 here is CASSSQTEAFF. In nucleotides, the CDR3 is TGTGCCAGTAGTAGCCAGACTGAAGCTTTCTTT. The chain links TRBV19 to TRBJ1-1, with unresolved D. Trimming stripped 4 bases from V and 5 bases from J, with 5 bases between. Germline lookup yields CDR1 LNHDA and CDR2 SQIVND (reference sequence). This CDR3 region has 11 residues.

The chain recombines TRBV28 with TRBJ2-4; weak D call: TRBD2 (5 bases). The germline gives CDR1 MDHEN, CDR2 SYDVKM. The CDR3 covers 17 residues. Between the trimmed V and J ends, which lost 6 bases and 0 bases, there was a span of 18 bases. The CDR3 spells CASSNFNWEQAKNIQYF. DNA for the CDR3: TGTGCCAGCAGCAACTTTAATTGGGAGCAAGCCAAAAACATTCAGTACTTC.

The chain joins TRBV30 to TRBJ1-6; 10 nucleotides match TRBD1. V lost 0 bases and J lost 16; bases outside the gene matches: 12. The length of the CDR3 is 15 residues. The germline gives CDR1 GTSNPN, CDR2 SVGIG (reference sequence). The CDR3 DNA sequence: TGTGCCTGGAGTGTTGGACAGGGGGTTTCGTCGTGGCTCCACTTT. It translates to CAWSVGQGVSSWLHF.

The V call is TRBV20-1, the J call TRBJ2-1; maybe TRBD2 (7 bases). The germline gives CDR1 DFQATT, CDR2 SNEGSKA (reference sequence). Between the trimmed V and J ends, which lost 5 bases and 8 bases, there was a span of 10 bases. This CDR3 spans 11 amino acids. As DNA, the CDR3 is TGCAGTGCTGGGGGGGGCGATGAGCAGTTCTTC. This codes for CSAGGGDEQFF.

This rearrangement joins TRBV7-2 to TRBJ1-4, with TRBD1 matching 8 bases. J lost 4 bases, V lost 5 bases, and 6 bases had no gene match. Per germline, CDR1 SGHTA and CDR2 FQGNSA. The CDR3 has 15 amino acids. The CDR3 loop reads CASSQYRGSNEKLFF. The CDR3 nucleotides read TGTGCCAGCAGCCAATACAGGGGGAGTAATGAAAAACTGTTTTTT.

V and J are TRBV13 and TRBJ2-7; 9 bases line up with TRBD2. Per the germline V gene, CDR1 is PRHDT and CDR2 is FYEKMQ (reference sequence). V lost 1 base and J lost 5; bases outside the gene matches: 9. This CDR3 region has 16 residues. CDR3 DNA: TGTGCCAGCAGCTTAGCATCCACTAGCGGGTTAGACGAGCAGTACTTC. This sequence encodes CASSLASTSGLDEQYF. The whole variable domain, remainder taken from reference TRBV13 and TRBJ2-7, is AAGVIQSPRHLIKEKRETATLKCYPIPRHDTVYWYQQGPGQDPQFLISFYEKMQSDKGSIPDRFSAQQFSDYHSELNMSSLELGDSALYFCASSLASTSGLDEQYFGPGTRLTVT.

This chain connects TRBV13 to TRBJ1-1, with a weak D call TRBD1 (6 bases). CDR1 is PRHDT and CDR2 is FYEKMQ in the germline V gene (reference sequence). The CDR3 extends over 16 amino acids. V was shortened by 3 bases and J by 0 bases, with 14 bases between the two germline ends. The CDR3 protein is CASSFFAGAMNTEAFF. The CDR3 coding sequence is TGTGCCAGCAGCTTCTTCGCGGGGGCCATGAACACTGAAGCTTTCTTT. Complete variable domain (other parts from reference TRBV13 and TRBJ1-1): AAGVIQSPRHLIKEKRETATLKCYPIPRHDTVYWYQQGPGQDPQFLISFYEKMQSDKGSIPDRFSAQQFSDYHSELNMSSLELGDSALYFCASSFFAGAMNTEAFFGQGTRLTVV.

V usage is TRBV5-1 and J usage is TRBJ2-1, with 8 positions matching TRBD2. Per the germline V gene, CDR1 is SGHRS and CDR2 is YFSETQ. V dropped 3 bases and J dropped 0; count of bases not matched to a gene: 5. The CDR3 sequence is 16 residues long. The CDR3 reads CASSSSGSSSYNEQFF. The CDR3 DNA follows: TGCGCCAGCAGCTCAAGCGGGAGTAGCTCCTACAATGAGCAGTTCTTC.

The chain carries TRBV6-5 and TRBJ1-5; D is uncertain. Trimming shortened V by 6 bases and J by 1 base, and 7 bases separated the two germline ends. Germline values: CDR1 MNHEY, CDR2 SVGAGI. The CDR3 consists of 13 residues. Written as DNA, the CDR3 is TGTGCCAGCAGCCCTAGGAGCAATCAGCCCCAGCATTTT. Translating it yields CASSPRSNQPQHF.

V gene TRBV9 combines with J gene TRBJ1-2, with 8 bases that match TRBD1. The CDR3 length is 16 residues. Trimming cost V 2 bases and J 2 bases; bases outside gene matches: 8. CDR1 and CDR2 from the germline V gene are SGDLS and YYNGEE. In nucleotides, the CDR3 is TGTGCCAGCAGCGTCATGCAGGGGGCGACCAACTATGGCTACACCTTC. Its protein is CASSVMQGATNYGYTF.

This chain connects TRBV4-3 to TRBJ2-1; 7 nucleotides agree with TRBD2. The ends lost 4 bases at V and 4 bases at J; junction bases unmatched: 10. Per germline, CDR1 LGHNA and CDR2 YSLEER. This CDR3 is built from 16 residues. The CDR3 sequence is CASSPQATSAYNEQFF. The CDR3, as DNA: TGCGCCAGCAGCCCCCAGGCCACTAGCGCATACAATGAGCAGTTCTTC.

In nucleotides, the CDR3 is TGTGCCAGTAGTATGGCCCCGAACTATGGCTACACCTTC. Its protein is CASSMAPNYGYTF. The chain couples TRBV19 to TRBJ1-2; D uncertain. This CDR3 contains 13 residues. V was clipped by 3 bases and J by 2 bases, with 7 bases between them. Germline V gene sequence: CDR1 LNHDA, CDR2 SQIVND (reference sequence).

The rearrangement uses TRBV19 and TRBJ1-6; TRBD1 matches at 10 bases. The junction had 8 bases not matched to a gene; V was cut back by 5 bases and J by 10 bases. There are 15 residues in the CDR3. Germline loops: CDR1 LNHDA, CDR2 SQIVND (reference sequence). CDR3 in amino acids: CASSSQDRGTSPLHF. As DNA, the CDR3 is TGTGCCAGTAGTTCCCAGGACAGGGGGACCTCACCCCTCCACTTT.

The gene calls are TRBV6-6 and TRBJ2-5; D gene ambiguous. Trimming cost V 6 bases and J 1 base, with 15 bases left between them. Germline lookup yields CDR1 MNHNY and CDR2 SVGAGI (reference sequence). There are 15 residues in the CDR3. The CDR3 DNA sequence: TGTGCCAGCAGCTACGGTCCAGACCTCCAAGAGACCCAGTACTTC. This sequence encodes CASSYGPDLQETQYF.

This clone is a singleton in its sample. This chain uses TRBV19 with TRBJ2-1, with 8 bases aligning to TRBD2. Germline CDR1 reads LNHDA; CDR2 reads SQIVND (reference sequence). This CDR3 comprises 13 residues. The V gene end was trimmed by 3 bases and the J gene end by 8 bases; junction bases not matched to a gene: 3. The DNA for the CDR3 is TGTGCCAGTAGTATGGGAGCGGGAGATGAGCAGTTCTTC. It yields the protein CASSMGAGDEQFF.

The chain recombines TRBV11-2 with TRBJ2-3; D remains ambiguous. Germline assignment: CDR1 SGHAT and CDR2 FQNNGV. Trimming cost V 5 bases and J 3 bases, with 12 bases left between them. The CDR3 has 14 residues. This chain's CDR3 is CASSPLGKTDTQYF. CDR3 nucleotide sequence: TGTGCCAGCAGCCCCCTAGGGAAAACAGATACGCAGTATTTT. Combining the CDR3 with reference TRBV11-2 and TRBJ2-3 gives the whole variable domain EAGVAQSPRYKIIEKRQSVAFWCNPISGHATLYWYQQILGQGPKLLIQFQNNGVVDDSQLPKDRFSAERLKGVDSTLKIQPAKLEDSAVYLCASSPLGKTDTQYFGPGTRLTVL.

The rearrangement uses TRBV11-2 and TRBJ1-2; D not certain. The germline V gene encodes CDR1 SGHAT and CDR2 FQNNGV. Trimming stripped 3 bases from V and 7 bases from J, with 12 bases between. This CDR3 spans 13 amino acids. The chain's CDR3 is CASSFRLKAGYTF. The DNA for the CDR3 is TGTGCCAGCAGCTTTCGACTTAAGGCTGGCTACACCTTC.

This chain joins TRBV5-4 and TRBJ2-7; 12 bases are shared with TRBD2. CDR3 length equals 15 residues. Germline CDR1 and CDR2: SGHNT and YYREEE (reference sequence). V dropped 0 bases and J dropped 2; count of bases not matched to a gene: 0. In nucleotides, the CDR3 is TGTGCCAGCAGCTTGGGACTAGCGGGAGCCTACGAGCAGTACTTC. Translating it yields CASSLGLAGAYEQYF.

The chain carries TRBV11-3 and TRBJ2-1; 9 bases are a match to TRBD2. The V segment lost 4 bases and the J segment 2 bases; nucleotides outside the gene matches: 12. The CDR3 has 18 amino acids. Per the germline V gene, CDR1 is SGHNT and CDR2 is YENEEA. The CDR3 here is CASSSHLATSGTYNEQFF. In DNA, the CDR3 is TGTGCCAGCAGCTCCCACCTGGCGACTAGCGGAACCTACAATGAGCAGTTCTTC. Looking up the rest from reference TRBV11-3 and TRBJ2-1 gives the full variable domain: EAGVVQSPRYKIIEKKQPVAFWCNPISGHNTLYWYLQNLGQGPELLIRYENEEAVDDSQLPKDRFSAERLKGVDSTLKIQPAELGDSAVYLCASSSHLATSGTYNEQFFGPGTRLTVL.